This T cell receptor (beta chain) comes out of a study of technical replicates of blood from a few donors. The method was immunoSEQ multiplex PCR; TCRdb's version includes in-frame clones alone and lacks a portion of them. The table records roughly 81,000 clones, about 97% of them present only once. The sequence was collected from a human donor in good health. The sample consisted of T cells isolated from PBMCs.

Here the CDR3 reads CASSRLNRGSNQPQHF. The CDR3 region has the DNA TGTGCCAGCAGTCGCCTAAACAGGGGTAGCAATCAGCCCCAGCATTTT. The chain has TRBV28 and TRBJ1-5; 7 bases line up with TRBD1. J lost 0 bases, V lost 5 bases, and 7 bases had no gene match. Germline V lookup: CDR1 MDHEN, CDR2 SYDVKM. CDR3 length: 16 amino acids.